These 21 T cell receptor beta chains came from one sample sequenced in a study of response to subunit inactivated influenza vaccine. TCRdb used MiXCR to reprocess the RT-PCR reads, holding one entry per CDR3 protein. This repertoire shows 150,000 to 200,000 distinct CDR3 sequences, less than 15% found once; its top ten account for 25% to 30%. The sample was also linked to a second study, of T cells expressing NK-cell markers. Turning to that study: The cDNA for TCR beta came from 5'RACE template switching with UMIs.

Sequencing used CD8+ T cells sorted from PBMCs, obtained approximately 12 days after vaccination. These receptors originate from a middle-aged man who received an inactivated influenza vaccine.

V is TRBV6-5 and J is TRBJ2-1; possibly TRBD2 for D (5 bases). V shed 2 bases and J shed 6 bases, with 20 bases lying between them. Germline CDR1 and CDR2: MNHEY and SVGAGI. The CDR3 is made up of 17 amino acids. CDR3: CASSYPPSSGPLNEQFF. As DNA, the CDR3 is TGTGCCAGCAGTTACCCGCCCTCCAGCGGACCCCTCAATGAGCAGTTCTTC.

In its sample, this clonotype was seen many times. The chain combines TRBV4-3 with TRBJ2-6; D is unclear. This CDR3 comprises 14 residues. The germline V gene encodes CDR1 LGHNA and CDR2 YSLEER. Between the trimmed V and J ends, which lost 4 bases and 3 bases, there was a span of 7 bases. The CDR3 DNA reads TGCGCCAGCAGCCGAGCCTATGGGGCCAACGTCCTGACTTTC. Its protein is CASSRAYGANVLTF.

This clonotype has a handful of counts. The chain links TRBV7-9 to TRBJ2-5; TRBD2 might be the D (5 bases). Germline assignment: CDR1 SEHNR and CDR2 FQNEAQ (reference sequence). Deletions cut 1 base from V and 1 base from J, with 16 bases between. The CDR3 is 17 amino acids. The CDR3 spells CASSLVFEDGGQETQYF. CDR3 DNA: TGTGCCAGCAGCTTAGTTTTTGAGGACGGAGGCCAAGAGACCCAGTACTTC.

This clonotype was counted many times. The chain joins TRBV29-1 to TRBJ2-3, with D possibly matching TRBD1 (5 bases). V lost 4 bases, J lost 4 bases, and 9 bases lay in between. Per the germline V gene, CDR1 is SQVTM and CDR2 is ANQGSEA. The CDR3 contains 12 residues. The CDR3 spells CSVAEQADTQYF. The CDR3 DNA is TGCAGCGTTGCCGAACAGGCAGATACGCAGTATTTT.

This clonotype showed up just a few times. The chain combines TRBV7-9 with TRBJ2-7; 9 positions agree with TRBD1. The CDR3 is 15 residues long. V shed 5 bases and J 3 bases; nucleotides not matched to a gene: 8. The germline V gene encodes CDR1 SEHNR and CDR2 FQNEAQ (reference sequence). The CDR3 protein is CASSPTGTGFYEQYF. Here the CDR3 DNA reads TGTGCCAGCAGCCCGACCGGGACAGGGTTCTACGAGCAGTACTTC. The whole variable domain, filled in from reference TRBV7-9 and TRBJ2-7, reads DTGVSQNPRHKITKRGQNVTFRCDPISEHNRLYWYRQTLGQGPEFLTYFQNEAQLEKSRLLSDRFSAERPKGSFSTLEIQRTEQGDSAMYLCASSPTGTGFYEQYFGPGTRLTVT.

This clonotype has more than one count but fewer than ten. This chain joins TRBV20-1 and TRBJ2-5; D may be TRBD1 (6 bases). CDR3 length: 16 residues. The V gene lost 3 bases and the J gene lost 6 bases, with 23 bases spanning the gap. Germline V gene data show CDR1 as DFQATT and CDR2 as SNEGSKA (reference sequence). The CDR3 DNA follows: TGCAGTGCTAGGGAAGGTCTCCGGGCCAGGGGAAAGACCCAGTACTTC. Translation gives CSAREGLRARGKTQYF.

The chain has TRBV10-2 and TRBJ2-1; D is undetermined. Germline CDR1 is WSHSY and CDR2 is SAAADI. V gave up 3 bases and J gave up 5 bases, with 8 bases separating them. The CDR3 has 13 amino acids. Written as DNA, the CDR3 is TGCGCCAGCAGTGATGCCAGAAACAATGAGCAGTTCTTC. It translates to CASSDARNNEQFF.

The genes are TRBV4-1 and TRBJ2-3; 7 positions agree with TRBD2. This CDR3 contains 16 residues. V lost 1 base, J lost 3 bases, and 7 bases stayed unmatched. In germline, CDR1 is MGHRA, CDR2 YSYEKL. The CDR3 loop is CASSQVYAGETDTQYF. The DNA of the CDR3 is TGCGCCAGCAGCCAAGTATACGCGGGAGAGACAGATACGCAGTATTTT.

This clonotype has a count of ten or more. The chain uses TRBV5-6 and TRBJ2-1; D is undetermined. This CDR3 is built from 13 residues. From germline, CDR1 is SGHDT and CDR2 YYEEEE. V lost 0 bases, J lost 7 bases, and 8 bases lay in between. The CDR3 loop reads CASSLGTLNEQFF. The CDR3 nucleotides are TGTGCCAGCAGCTTGGGGACCCTAAATGAGCAGTTCTTC.

The rearrangement links TRBV10-2 to TRBJ2-1, with unresolved D. CDR1 is WSHSY, CDR2 SAAADI, per germline. V was shortened by 0 bases and J by 0 bases, with 9 bases between the two germline ends. This CDR3 region has 16 residues. The CDR3, as DNA: TGCGCCAGCAGTGAGTCGGGCTTAAGCTCCTACAATGAGCAGTTCTTC. It translates to CASSESGLSSYNEQFF.

This clonotype turned up a few times. The chain links TRBV11-2 to TRBJ2-5, with D possibly matching TRBD1 (5 bases). This CDR3 has 16 amino acids. The V end lost 1 base, the J end lost 4 bases, and 16 bases lay between the germline ends. Germline V gene data show CDR1 as SGHAT and CDR2 as FQNNGV. The CDR3 spells CASSLGRPDSRETQYF. As DNA, the CDR3 is TGTGCCAGCAGCTTAGGGAGACCCGACAGCCGAGAGACCCAGTACTTC.

The rearrangement uses TRBV19 and TRBJ2-7; D call uncertain. Germline CDR1 is LNHDA and CDR2 is SQIVND (reference sequence). The CDR3 is 14 residues long. V dropped 3 bases and J dropped 4 bases, with 13 bases sitting between them. The CDR3 sequence is CASSMSHHGYEQYF. DNA of the CDR3: TGTGCCAGTAGTATGTCTCACCACGGATACGAGCAGTACTTC. Based on the CDR3 plus reference TRBV19 and TRBJ2-7, the full variable domain is DGGITQSPKYLFRKEGQNVTLSCEQNLNHDAMYWYRQDPGQGLRLIYYSQIVNDFQKGDIAEGYSVSREKKESFPLTVTSAQKNPTAFYLCASSMSHHGYEQYFGPGTRLTVT.

V is TRBV7-2 and J is TRBJ2-5, with D possibly TRBD2 on 5 matching bases. The V gene lost 2 bases and the J gene lost 5 bases, with 15 bases spanning the gap. The CDR3 is made up of 15 amino acids. Germline values: CDR1 SGHTA, CDR2 FQGNSA. The DNA of the CDR3 is TGTGCCAGCAGCTTAATTTTTAGCGCGTGGGAGACCCAGTACTTC. It codes for CASSLIFSAWETQYF.

This clonotype occurred a few times. This sequence joins TRBV2 and TRBJ1-4; no firm D call. The V gene's germline CDR1 is SNHLY and CDR2 FYNNEI. V was cut by 1 base and J by 4 bases, with 7 bases left in between. The CDR3 has 14 residues. The CDR3 sequence: CASSEGAGNEKLFF. CDR3 nucleotides: TGTGCCAGCAGTGAAGGGGCGGGTAATGAAAAACTGTTTTTT.

This clonotype was counted once. This rearrangement joins TRBV5-1 to TRBJ2-7; D may be TRBD1 (6 bases). Germline V CDR1 and CDR2: SGHRS, YFSETQ. Trimming left V 5 bases short and J 4 bases short, with 19 bases between. CDR3 length: 15 amino acids. In DNA, the CDR3 is TGCGCCAGCAGGGCCCAACAGGGCCCCCAATACGAGCAGTACTTC. Amino acid sequence: CASRAQQGPQYEQYF.

The chain carries TRBV27 and TRBJ1-1; 8 nucleotides align to TRBD1. With 8 bases clipped from V and 11 bases from J, the junction kept 10 bases outside the gene matches. Per the germline V gene, CDR1 is MNHEY and CDR2 is SMNVEV (reference sequence). This CDR3 contains 12 residues. The CDR3 nucleotides read TGTGCCAGCGGCAGGGGGCTCATTGAGGCTTTCTTT. Translated, it gives CASGRGLIEAFF.

This clonotype was found a few times. The chain employs TRBV7-9 and TRBJ2-1, with D perhaps matching TRBD1 (6 bases). The CDR3 sequence is 14 residues long. The germline V gene encodes CDR1 SEHNR and CDR2 FQNEAQ (reference sequence). V was shortened by 5 bases and J by 6 bases, with 14 bases between the two germline ends. As DNA, the CDR3 is TGTGCCAGCAGCCCTCGAGGGACATCCAATGAGCAGTTCTTC. Translation gives CASSPRGTSNEQFF.

This sequence joins TRBV2 and TRBJ2-7; TRBD1 matches at 7 bases. The V gene end was trimmed by 2 bases and the J gene end by 3 bases; junction bases not matched to a gene: 1. Germline lookup yields CDR1 SNHLY and CDR2 FYNNEI. The CDR3 is 13 amino acids. The CDR3 sequence is CASSEYRGYEQYF. The CDR3 nucleotides are TGTGCCAGCAGTGAATACAGGGGCTACGAGCAGTACTTC. Full variable domain (missing parts from reference TRBV2 and TRBJ2-7): EPEVTQTPSHQVTQMGQEVILRCVPISNHLYFYWYRQILGQKVEFLVSFYNNEISEKSEIFDDQFSVERPDGSNFTLKIRSTKLEDSAMYFCASSEYRGYEQYFGPGTRLTVT.

This clonotype was counted only a few times. This sequence joins TRBV12-3 or TRBV12-4 and TRBJ2-7; TRBD1 matches at 8 bases. CDR3 length: 13 residues. V lost 8 bases and J lost 5; bases outside the gene matches: 8. The CDR3 here is CASAQGAGNEQYF. In nucleotides, the CDR3 is TGTGCCAGCGCCCAGGGGGCAGGTAACGAGCAGTACTTC.

Many counts were recorded for this clonotype. The V and J genes are TRBV7-9 and TRBJ2-7; 9 nucleotides line up with TRBD2. The CDR3 runs to 14 residues. V gave up 3 bases and J gave up 5 bases; unmatched junction bases: 5. Germline V CDR1 and CDR2: SEHNR, FQNEAQ (reference sequence). The CDR3, as DNA: TGTGCCAGCAGCTTTGGCGGGGGGGCTCACGAGCAGTACTTC. Translation gives CASSFGGGAHEQYF.

This clonotype was counted at least ten times. V is TRBV24-1 and J is TRBJ2-3; D remains unclear. The V gene lost 2 bases and the J gene lost 1 base, with 6 bases spanning the gap. CDR3 length equals 14 residues. CDR1 and CDR2 (germline): KGHDR, SFDVKD. The CDR3 is CATSDSDGTDTQYF. CDR3 DNA sequence: TGTGCCACCAGTGATTCCGACGGCACAGATACGCAGTATTTT.